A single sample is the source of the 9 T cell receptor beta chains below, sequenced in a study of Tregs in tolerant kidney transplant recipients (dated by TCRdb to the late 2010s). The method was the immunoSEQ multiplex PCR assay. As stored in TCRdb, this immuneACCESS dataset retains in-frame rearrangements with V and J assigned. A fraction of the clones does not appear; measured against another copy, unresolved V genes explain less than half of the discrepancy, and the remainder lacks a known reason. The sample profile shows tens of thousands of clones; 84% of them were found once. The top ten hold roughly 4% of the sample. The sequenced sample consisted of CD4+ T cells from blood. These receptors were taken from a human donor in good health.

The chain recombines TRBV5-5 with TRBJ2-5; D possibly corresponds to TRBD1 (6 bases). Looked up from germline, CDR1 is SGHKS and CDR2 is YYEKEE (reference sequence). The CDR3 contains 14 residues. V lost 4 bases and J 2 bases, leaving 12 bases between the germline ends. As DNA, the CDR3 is TGTGCCAGCAGCACCGGGACAATTCAAGAGACCCAGTACTTC. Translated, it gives CASSTGTIQETQYF.

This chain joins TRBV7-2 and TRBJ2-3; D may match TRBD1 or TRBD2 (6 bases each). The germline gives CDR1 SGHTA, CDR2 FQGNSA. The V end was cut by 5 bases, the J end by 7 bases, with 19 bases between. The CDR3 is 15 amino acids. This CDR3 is CASSPARGGGYTQYF. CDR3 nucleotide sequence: TGTGCCAGCAGCCCTGCCAGGGGAGGCGGGTATACGCAGTATTTT.

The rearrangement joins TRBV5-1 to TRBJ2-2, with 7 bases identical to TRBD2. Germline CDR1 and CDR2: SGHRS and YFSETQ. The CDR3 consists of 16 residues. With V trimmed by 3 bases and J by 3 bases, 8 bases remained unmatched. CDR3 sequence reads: CASSSSLSGYTGELFF. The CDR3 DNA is TGCGCCAGCAGCTCCTCCCTTAGCGGGTACACCGGGGAGCTGTTTTTT. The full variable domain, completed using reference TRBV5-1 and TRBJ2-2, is KAGVTQTPRYLIKTRGQQVTLSCSPISGHRSVSWYQQTPGQGLQFLFEYFSETQRNKGNFPGRFSGRQFSNSRSEMNVSTLELGDSALYLCASSSSLSGYTGELFFGEGSRLTVL.

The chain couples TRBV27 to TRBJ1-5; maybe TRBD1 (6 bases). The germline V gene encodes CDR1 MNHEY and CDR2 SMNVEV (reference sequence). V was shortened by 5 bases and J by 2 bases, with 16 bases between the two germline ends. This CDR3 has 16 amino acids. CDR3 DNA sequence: TGTGCCAGCAGTCCCAGGTATGGGGGCGGCAATCAGCCCCAGCATTTT. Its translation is CASSPRYGGGNQPQHF.

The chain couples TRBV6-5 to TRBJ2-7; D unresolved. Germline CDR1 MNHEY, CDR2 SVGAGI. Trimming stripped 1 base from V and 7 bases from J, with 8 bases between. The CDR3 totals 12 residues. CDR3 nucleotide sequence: TGTGCCAGCAGTTACTTGAACTGGGAGCAGTACTTC. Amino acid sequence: CASSYLNWEQYF.

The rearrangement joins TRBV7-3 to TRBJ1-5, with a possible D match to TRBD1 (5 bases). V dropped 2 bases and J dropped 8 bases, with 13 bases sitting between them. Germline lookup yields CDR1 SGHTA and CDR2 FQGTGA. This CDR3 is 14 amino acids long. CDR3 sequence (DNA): TGTGCCAGCAGCTTAGTGTCAGGGTTGGAGCCCCAGCATTTT. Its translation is CASSLVSGLEPQHF.

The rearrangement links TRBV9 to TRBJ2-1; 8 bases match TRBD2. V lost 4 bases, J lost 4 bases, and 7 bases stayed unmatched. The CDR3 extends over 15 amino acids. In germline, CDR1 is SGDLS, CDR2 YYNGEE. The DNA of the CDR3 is TGTGCCAGCAGCACAGCGGGAGCACAATACAATGAGCAGTTCTTC. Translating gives CASSTAGAQYNEQFF. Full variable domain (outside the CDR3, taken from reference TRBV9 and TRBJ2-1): DSGVTQTPKHLITATGQRVTLRCSPRSGDLSVYWYQQSLDQGLQFLIQYYNGEERAKGNILERFSAQQFPDLHSELNLSSLELGDSALYFCASSTAGAQYNEQFFGPGTRLTVL.

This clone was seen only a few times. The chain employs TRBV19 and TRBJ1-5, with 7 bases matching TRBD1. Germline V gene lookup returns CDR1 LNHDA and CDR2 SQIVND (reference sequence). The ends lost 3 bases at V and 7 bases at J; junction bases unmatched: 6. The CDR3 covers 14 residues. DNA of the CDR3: TGTGCCAGTAGTATGCGGGACAGACGGCAGCCCCAGCATTTT. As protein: CASSMRDRRQPQHF.

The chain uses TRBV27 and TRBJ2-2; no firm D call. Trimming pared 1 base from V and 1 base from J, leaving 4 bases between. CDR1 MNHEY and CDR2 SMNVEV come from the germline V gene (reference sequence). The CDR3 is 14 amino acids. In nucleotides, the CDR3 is TGTGCCAGCAGTTTATTACGGAACACCGGGGAGCTGTTTTTT. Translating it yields CASSLLRNTGELFF.